Shown below are 9 T cell receptor beta chains from a single sample sequenced in a study of CD8 T cells in ankylosing spondylitis. Study results and caveats: For ankylosing spondylitis blood, a TCR beta motif of several highly homologous variants appeared characteristic.

The antigens for these receptors are not known. From the 5' RACE reads, TCRdb called clonotypes with MiXCR, one entry per CDR3 protein. The sample includes approximately 220,000 distinct CDR3 sequences, about a sixth of them seen just once. The sample taken for sequencing was blood, either unsorted or a sorted T cell fraction (not recorded which). The receptors here all came from a male donor with ankylosing spondylitis.

The chain carries TRBV6-1 and TRBJ1-1; D gene ambiguous. The V gene's germline CDR1 is MNHNS and CDR2 SASEGT. The CDR3 is 14 residues long. V lost 6 bases to trimming and J lost 3 bases, with 14 bases between them. The DNA for the CDR3 is TGTGCCAGCAGAAGACCGGGAATCGACACTGAAGCTTTCTTT. Amino acids: CASRRPGIDTEAFF.

This chain connects TRBV29-1 to TRBJ2-7; 7 nucleotides align to TRBD2. The CDR3 covers 12 residues. The ends lost 5 bases at V and 0 bases at J; junction bases unmatched: 1. Germline lookup yields CDR1 SQVTM and CDR2 ANQGSEA. CDR3 region: CSVRGDSYEQYF. CDR3 coding DNA: TGCAGCGTTCGGGGGGACTCCTACGAGCAGTACTTC.

This clonotype was detected only a few times. The chain couples TRBV29-1 to TRBJ2-7; 7 bases line up with TRBD1. The CDR3 covers 15 residues. Germline lookup yields CDR1 SQVTM and CDR2 ANQGSEA. V lost 0 bases and J lost 3; bases outside the gene matches: 8. The CDR3 DNA is TGCAGCGTTGAAGACCCTGGGACAGATAACTACGAGCAGTACTTC. It specifies CSVEDPGTDNYEQYF.

This clonotype was detected only a few times. This sequence joins TRBV7-2 and TRBJ2-3, with unresolved D. This CDR3 is 13 amino acids long. Germline lookup yields CDR1 SGHTA and CDR2 FQGNSA. The ends were cut back, 2 bases at V and 5 bases at J, with 8 bases in the middle. CDR3: CASSLKDGDTQYF. The CDR3 nucleotides are TGTGCCAGCAGCTTAAAAGACGGAGATACGCAGTATTTT.

This clonotype was detected a few times. This sequence joins TRBV29-1 and TRBJ2-1; D may be TRBD2 (7 bases). V was trimmed by 7 bases and J by 9 bases, leaving 16 bases between them. The CDR3 length is 12 residues. Germline CDR1 reads SQVTM; CDR2 reads ANQGSEA. Here the CDR3 DNA reads TGCAGCGCCCGAGGGGGGGACGGTGAGCAGTTCTTC. Translating gives CSARGGDGEQFF.

The rearrangement joins TRBV7-2 to TRBJ1-5; no reliable D call. The CDR3 runs to 15 residues. Germline loops: CDR1 SGHTA, CDR2 FQGNSA. The V and J ends lost 0 bases and 11 bases respectively, with 17 bases between them. The CDR3 nucleotides read TGTGCCAGCAGCTTAGCGGGATACGGCCAGGTTGCCCAGCATTTT. Residues: CASSLAGYGQVAQHF.

V and J are TRBV11-2 and TRBJ2-5; D remains unclear. CDR1 is SGHAT and CDR2 is FQNNGV in the germline V gene. Trimming took off 5 bases at V and 5 bases at J, with 12 bases between the two ends. This CDR3 comprises 13 residues. The CDR3 sequence: CASSPRVQETQYF. In DNA, the CDR3 is TGTGCCAGCAGCCCTAGGGTGCAGGAGACCCAGTACTTC.

This chain uses TRBV12-3 or TRBV12-4 with TRBJ1-2; TRBD1 aligns across 8 bases. J gave up 3 bases and V 1 base, and 4 bases lay outside the gene matches. This CDR3 has 15 amino acids. The CDR3, as DNA: TGTGCCAGCAGTTTAGGACAGGGGTCCTACTATGGCTACACCTTC. Translation: CASSLGQGSYYGYTF.

V gene TRBV5-6 combines with J gene TRBJ1-1; 7 bases map to TRBD1. The CDR3 is 15 residues long. Trimming at V came to 0 bases and at J to 3 bases, leaving 5 bases not matched to a gene. Germline V CDR1 and CDR2: SGHDT, YYEEEE. CDR3 sequence reads: CASSLGTGVDTEAFF. The CDR3 DNA reads TGTGCCAGCAGCTTGGGGACAGGCGTCGACACTGAAGCTTTCTTT.